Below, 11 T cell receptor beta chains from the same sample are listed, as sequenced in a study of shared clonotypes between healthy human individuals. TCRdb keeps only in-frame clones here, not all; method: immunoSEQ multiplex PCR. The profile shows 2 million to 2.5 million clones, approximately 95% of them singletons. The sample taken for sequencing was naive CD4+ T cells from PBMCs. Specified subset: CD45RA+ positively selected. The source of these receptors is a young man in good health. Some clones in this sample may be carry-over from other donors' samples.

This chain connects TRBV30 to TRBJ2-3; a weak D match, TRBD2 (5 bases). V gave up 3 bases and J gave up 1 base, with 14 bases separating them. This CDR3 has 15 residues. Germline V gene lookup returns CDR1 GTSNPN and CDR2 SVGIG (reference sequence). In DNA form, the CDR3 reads TGTGCCTGGAGACGGCCGAGGGCTGGCACAGATACGCAGTATTTT. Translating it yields CAWRRPRAGTDTQYF.

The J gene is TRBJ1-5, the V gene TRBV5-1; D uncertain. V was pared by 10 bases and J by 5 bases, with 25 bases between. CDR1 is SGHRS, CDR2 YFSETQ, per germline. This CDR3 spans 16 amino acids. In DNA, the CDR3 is TGCGCCCGTCTGGGAGGTTACGAAAGGGCCTATCAGCCCCAGCATTTT. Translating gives CARLGGYERAYQPQHF.

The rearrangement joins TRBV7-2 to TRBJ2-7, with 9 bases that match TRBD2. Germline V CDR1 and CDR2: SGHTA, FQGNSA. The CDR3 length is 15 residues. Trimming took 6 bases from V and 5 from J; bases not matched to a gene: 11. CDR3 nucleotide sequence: TGTGCCAGCAGGACTTCTAGCGGGGTTGGGAACGAGCAGTACTTC. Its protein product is CASRTSSGVGNEQYF.

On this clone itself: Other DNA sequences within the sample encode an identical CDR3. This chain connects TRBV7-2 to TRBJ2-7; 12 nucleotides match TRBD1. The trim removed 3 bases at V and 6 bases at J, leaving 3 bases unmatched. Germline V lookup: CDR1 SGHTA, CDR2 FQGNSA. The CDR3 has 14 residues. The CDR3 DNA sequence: TGTGCCAGCAGCTTGGGACAGGGGGCGGGCGAGCAGTACTTC. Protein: CASSLGQGAGEQYF.

The DNA for the CDR3 is TGTGCCAGCAGCTTAGATCTCTGGGGAGGTAACTATGGCTACACCTTC. It translates to CASSLDLWGGNYGYTF. The J gene is TRBJ1-2, the V gene TRBV7-2; D is unresolved. Per germline, CDR1 SGHTA and CDR2 FQGNSA. Trimming left V 1 base short and J 1 base short, with 13 bases between. The CDR3 spans 16 residues.

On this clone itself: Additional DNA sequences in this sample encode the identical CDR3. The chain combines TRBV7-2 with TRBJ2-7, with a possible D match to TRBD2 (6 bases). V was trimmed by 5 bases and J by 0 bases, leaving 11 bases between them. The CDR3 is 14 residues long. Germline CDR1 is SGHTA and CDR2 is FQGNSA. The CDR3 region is CASSLRGNSYEQYF. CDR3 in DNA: TGTGCCAGCAGCCTGCGGGGCAACTCCTACGAGCAGTACTTC.

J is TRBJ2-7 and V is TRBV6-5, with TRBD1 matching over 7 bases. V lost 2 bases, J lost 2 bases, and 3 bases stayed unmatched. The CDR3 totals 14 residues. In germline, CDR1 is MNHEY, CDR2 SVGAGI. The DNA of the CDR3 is TGTGCCAGCAGTTACAGGGGGACAGCCTACGAGCAGTACTTC. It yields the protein CASSYRGTAYEQYF.

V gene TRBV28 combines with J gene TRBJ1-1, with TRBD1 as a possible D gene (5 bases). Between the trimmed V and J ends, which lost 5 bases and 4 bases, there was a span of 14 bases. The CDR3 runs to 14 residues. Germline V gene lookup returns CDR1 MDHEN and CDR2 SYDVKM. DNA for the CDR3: TGTGCCAGCAGTAGGGGTTGGGGGGGCACTGAAGCTTTCTTT. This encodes CASSRGWGGTEAFF.

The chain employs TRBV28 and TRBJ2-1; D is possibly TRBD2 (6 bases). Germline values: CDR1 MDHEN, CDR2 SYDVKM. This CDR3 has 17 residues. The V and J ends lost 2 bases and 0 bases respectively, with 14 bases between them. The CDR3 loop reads CASSLPGLWSSYNEQFF. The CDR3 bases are TGTGCCAGCAGTTTACCGGGACTTTGGAGCTCCTACAATGAGCAGTTCTTC.

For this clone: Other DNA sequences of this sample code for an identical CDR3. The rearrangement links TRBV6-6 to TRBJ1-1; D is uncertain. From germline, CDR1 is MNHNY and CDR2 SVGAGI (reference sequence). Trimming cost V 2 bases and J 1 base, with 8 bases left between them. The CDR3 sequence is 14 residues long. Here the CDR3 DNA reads TGTGCCAGCAGTTACGGAACACGGAACACTGAAGCTTTCTTT. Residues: CASSYGTRNTEAFF.

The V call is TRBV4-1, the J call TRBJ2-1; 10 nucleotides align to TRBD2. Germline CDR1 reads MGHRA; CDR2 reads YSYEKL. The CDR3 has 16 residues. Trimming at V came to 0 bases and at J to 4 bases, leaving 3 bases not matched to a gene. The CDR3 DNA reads TGCGCCAGCAGCCAAGAACTAGCGGGGCGATACAATGAGCAGTTCTTC. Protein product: CASSQELAGRYNEQFF.